The clone carrying this T cell receptor beta chain has ten or more counts. The time point here: after trial treatment. Documented treatment: LDRT plus nivolumab, ipilimumab, low-dose cyclophosphamide and aspirin (RACIN trial). This CDR3 region has 15 residues. The germline gives CDR1 SGHAT, CDR2 FQNNGV. V lost 2 bases to trimming and J lost 5 bases, with 12 bases between them. This sample is drawn from a study of low-dose radiotherapy and immunotherapy resistance in tumors. Study-level information: The study delivered 0.5 Gy per fraction every 2 weeks to Cohort 1, totaling 6.5 Gy. Intravenous administration to patients comprised nivolumab at 240 mg every two weeks and ipilimumab at 1 mg/kg every six weeks.

Alpha and beta chains were covered, as first-strand cDNA relied on TRAV- and TRBV-specific primers. The authors ran about 20 PCR cycles to amplify TCRs with a constant-region primer and V-primer adapter. TCRdb reprocessed the reads via MiXCR and lists one record per CDR3 protein. Of around 80,000 distinct CDR3 sequences in the sample, less than 20% were seen once. The material sequenced was PBMCs, taken after low-dose radiotherapy plus immunotherapy. The receptor comes from a male donor with prostate cancer. The chain employs TRBV11-2 and TRBJ2-2; D possibly uses TRBD1 or TRBD2 (6 bases each). Here the CDR3 reads CASSLLGGGTGELFF. CDR3 DNA: TGTGCCAGCAGCTTATTAGGAGGGGGTACCGGGGAGCTGTTTTTT.